This T cell receptor (beta chain) was identified in a study of OX40 agonist ivuxolimab in advanced cancers. Clones were sequenced by immunoSEQ multiplex PCR, and TCRdb holds only the in-frame ones, with some missing. This sample carries about 50,000 clones, about 88% of them seen once, and the ten largest clones take around 0.61%. The trim removed 9 bases at V and 5 bases at J, leaving 8 bases unmatched. CDR1 and CDR2 from the germline V gene are SGHAT and FQDESV (reference sequence). The CDR3 covers 15 residues. The chain joins TRBV11-1 to TRBJ2-1; TRBD2 matches 12 bases. The receptor was derived from an adult with an advanced solid tumor such as melanoma, head and neck, liver or kidney cancer. The sequencing used CD4+ or CD8+ T cells sorted from blood, collected in a trial of the OX40 agonist ivuxolimab. The CDR3 is CASLLAGGPNNEQFF. CDR3 coding DNA: TGTGCCAGTCTTCTAGCGGGAGGGCCTAACAATGAGCAGTTCTTC.